The clone carrying this T cell receptor beta chain has a single count. Its antigen is undetermined. TCRdb's copy holds only in-frame clones and misses some; the assay was immunoSEQ multiplex PCR. The table has some 90,000 clones, roughly 89% seen once. This entry comes from a study of T cells in localized non-small cell lung cancer. Broader study findings: Sequencing was limited to one tumor region, leaving the possibility of heterogeneity open. Blood T cell density predicted longer survival; adjacent-lung clonality, shorter. Within adjacent lung there appeared a median around 57 of the top 100 tumor clones. Clonality of T cells reached its maximum in uninvolved adjacent lung, surpassing tumor.

The sequence derives from a man aged 35 to 69 with stage I squamous cell lung carcinoma. Sequences were derived from peripheral blood, sampled before any cancer treatment.

This CDR3 is CASSLSGTGTAYSNQPQHF. The CDR3 DNA sequence: TGTGCCAGCAGTTTATCCGGGACAGGGACGGCTTATAGCAATCAGCCCCAGCATTTT. The J gene is TRBJ1-5, the V gene TRBV28, with 9 bases identical to TRBD1. The germline V gene encodes CDR1 MDHEN and CDR2 SYDVKM. The J segment lost 0 bases and the V segment lost 1 base, leaving 10 bases of the junction unmatched. The CDR3 runs to 19 residues. Full variable domain (remainder filled in from reference TRBV28 and TRBJ1-5): DVKVTQSSRYLVKRTGEKVFLECVQDMDHENMFWYRQDPGLGLRLIYFSYDVKMKEKGDIPEGYSVSREKKERFSLILESASTNQTSMYLCASSLSGTGTAYSNQPQHFGDGTRLSIL.